This entry lists 14 T cell receptor beta chains sequenced from one sample in a study of shared clonotypes between healthy human individuals. TCRdb's table, derived via immunoSEQ multiplex PCR, lists solely in-frame clones and lacks some. The sample gives about 2.4 million clones, around nine tenths of which show up once; about 0.13% is in the top ten. Sequencing input: naive CD4+ T cells sorted from blood. Subset here: CD45RA+ positively selected. The receptors shown here come from a man between 18 and 29 years old in good health.

V and J are TRBV5-6 and TRBJ1-6, with 7 positions matching TRBD1. V lost 4 bases, J lost 7 bases, and 14 bases stayed unmatched. Per germline, CDR1 SGHDT and CDR2 YYEEEE. This CDR3 is built from 17 residues. The CDR3 DNA sequence: TGTGCCAGCAGCCCCCGACAGGGACCCAGGTCAAATTCACCCCTCCACTTT. Protein product: CASSPRQGPRSNSPLHF.

As DNA, the CDR3 is TGCGCCAGCCGGGCTACCACAGATACGCAGTATTTT. Protein sequence: CASRATTDTQYF. V usage is TRBV5-1 and J usage is TRBJ2-3; no definite D call. The ends were cut back, 7 bases at V and 2 bases at J, with 8 bases in the middle. This CDR3 has 12 residues. From germline, CDR1 is SGHRS and CDR2 YFSETQ.

The chain links TRBV2 to TRBJ2-7; TRBD1 agrees at 9 bases. The CDR3 sequence is 21 residues long. J was trimmed by 2 bases and V by 6 bases; bases with no gene match: 26. CDR1 and CDR2 (germline): SNHLY, FYNNEI. DNA of the CDR3: TGTGCCAGCAGCCGGCCCGGACCGGGACAGGGCTTTTTCGGGTCTACCTACGAGCAGTACTTC. As protein: CASSRPGPGQGFFGSTYEQYF.

This clone was counted a single time. The chain employs TRBV7-9 and TRBJ1-5; D gene unclear. This CDR3 contains 14 residues. V was cut by 5 bases and J by 0 bases, with 8 bases left in between. Per the germline V gene, CDR1 is SEHNR and CDR2 is FQNEAQ (reference sequence). Here the CDR3 DNA reads TGTGCCAGCAGCCTTTTAGATAGCAATCAGCCCCAGCATTTT. Translating gives CASSLLDSNQPQHF.

Comments on this clone: This sample includes further DNA sequences coding for the same CDR3. The chain combines TRBV7-2 with TRBJ2-7; weak D call: TRBD1 (5 bases). The CDR3 runs 15 residues. Trimming cost V 2 bases and J 0 bases, with 11 bases left between them. Germline V lookup: CDR1 SGHTA, CDR2 FQGNSA. The CDR3 DNA follows: TGTGCCAGCAGCTTAAGGGGTCCTAGCTCCTACGAGCAGTACTTC. Encoded protein: CASSLRGPSSYEQYF. The full variable domain, in which reference TRBV7-2 and TRBJ2-7 provide the parts outside the CDR3, is GAGVSQSPSNKVTEKGKDVELRCDPISGHTALYWYRQSLGQGLEFLIYFQGNSAPDKSGLPSDRFSAERTGGSVSTLTIQRTQQEDSAVYLCASSLRGPSSYEQYFGPGTRLTVT.

The CDR3: CASSYADDRKTYGYTF. In DNA form, the CDR3 reads TGTGCCAGCAGTTACGCTGATGACAGGAAGACCTATGGCTACACCTTC. The genes are TRBV6-5 and TRBJ1-2; perhaps TRBD1 as D (6 bases). V dropped 2 bases and J dropped 4 bases, with 17 bases sitting between them. There are 16 residues in the CDR3. Germline assignment: CDR1 MNHEY and CDR2 SVGAGI.

This chain joins TRBV5-4 and TRBJ1-2; perhaps TRBD1 as D (5 bases). The germline gives CDR1 SGHNT, CDR2 YYREEE (reference sequence). CDR3 size: 15 residues. Between the trimmed V and J ends, which lost 1 base and 4 bases, there was a span of 14 bases. In DNA, the CDR3 is TGTGCCAGCAGCTTGAGATCAGGAGGGACCTATGGCTACACCTTC. The encoded protein is CASSLRSGGTYGYTF.

In nucleotides, the CDR3 is TGTGCCAGCAGGACCCCGGGGCAGGGGGTTTCCTACGAGCAGTACTTC. Its translation is CASRTPGQGVSYEQYF. The V call is TRBV11-2, the J call TRBJ2-7; 7 bases are shared with TRBD1. Trimming at V came to 6 bases and at J to 1 base, leaving 12 bases not matched to a gene. Germline CDR1 reads SGHAT; CDR2 reads FQNNGV. The CDR3 runs to 16 residues.

The chain couples TRBV5-4 to TRBJ2-1; maybe TRBD1 (6 bases). Trimming took off 4 bases at V and 6 bases at J, with 17 bases between the two ends. The CDR3 is 15 residues long. Germline-derived CDR1 and CDR2 are SGHNT and YYREEE (reference sequence). In DNA form, the CDR3 reads TGTGCCAGCAGCGGGGTGATGAGGGGGACCAATGAGCAGTTCTTC. It specifies CASSGVMRGTNEQFF.

The chain combines TRBV27 with TRBJ2-7; tentative D call: TRBD2 (6 bases). Germline loops: CDR1 MNHEY, CDR2 SMNVEV (reference sequence). Trimming took off 5 bases at V and 2 bases at J, with 16 bases between the two ends. This CDR3 region has 15 residues. The CDR3 DNA follows: TGTGCCAGCAGTCTCGGGGGTAGTTCGACCTACGAGCAGTACTTC. This sequence encodes CASSLGGSSTYEQYF.

The chain has TRBV6-5 and TRBJ1-2, with D tentatively TRBD1 (6 bases). Trimming pared 8 bases from V and 3 bases from J, leaving 19 bases between. CDR1 and CDR2 from the germline V gene are MNHEY and SVGAGI. The CDR3 totals 15 residues. In nucleotides, the CDR3 is TGTGCCAGCGTCAGTGCGGGGGGCGAGGACTATGGCTACACCTTC. As protein: CASVSAGGEDYGYTF.

The chain uses TRBV9 and TRBJ2-5; no reliable D call. From germline, CDR1 is SGDLS and CDR2 YYNGEE. The CDR3 spans 12 residues. Trimming stripped 4 bases from V and 0 bases from J, with 4 bases between. The CDR3 sequence: CASSRDQETQYF. The CDR3 coding sequence is TGTGCCAGCAGCCGGGACCAAGAGACCCAGTACTTC.

The gene calls are TRBV6-1 and TRBJ2-7, with unresolved D. The CDR3 extends over 12 amino acids. V dropped 7 bases and J dropped 1 base, with 8 bases sitting between them. CDR1 is MNHNS and CDR2 is SASEGT in the germline V gene. The chain's CDR3 is CASNGDSYEQYF. The CDR3 nucleotides are TGTGCCAGCAATGGGGATTCCTACGAGCAGTACTTC.

This chain links TRBV10-1 with TRBJ2-5; perhaps D is TRBD1 or TRBD2 (6 bases each). V lost 6 bases and J 5 bases, leaving 16 bases between the germline ends. The CDR3 is 14 amino acids. Germline CDR1 WNHNN, CDR2 SYGVQD (reference sequence). CDR3 amino acids: CASSVGGPGETQYF. The CDR3 region has the DNA TGCGCCAGCAGCGTCGGGGGCCCCGGGGAGACCCAGTACTTC.